This T cell receptor (beta chain) was identified during a study of radiation and T cells in renal cell carcinoma. Time point specified: baseline pretreatment blood. Documented treatment: 15 Gy SBRT to primary tumor, nephrectomy 4 weeks later. Blood was sampled at baseline, 2 weeks and 4 weeks after SBRT. Profiled with immunoSEQ multiplex PCR; TCRdb holds only in-frame clones, not every one. The repertoire consists of 94,000 or so clones, with about 79% occurring once and the leading ten covering approximately 6.4%. V was pared by 0 bases and J by 0 bases, with 7 bases of the junction left unmatched. From germline, CDR1 is MNHEY and CDR2 SMNVEV (reference sequence). This CDR3 contains 19 residues.

The chain recombines TRBV27 with TRBJ2-1, with 11 positions matching TRBD2. The origin of this receptor is a man in his 60s with renal cell carcinoma. The sample was blood, taken from a patient whose treatment included radiotherapy and nephrectomy. The CDR3 reads CASSLSLSSGRSSYNEQFF. The CDR3 DNA follows: TGTGCCAGCAGTTTATCCTTGTCTAGCGGGAGGAGCTCCTACAATGAGCAGTTCTTC.